This T cell receptor beta chain was observed in a study of response to subunit inactivated influenza vaccine. TCRdb re-called the RT-PCR reads with MiXCR, one entry per CDR3 protein. Among roughly 790,000 distinct CDR3 sequences listed, about 20% were seen once. Study-level results: Authors suggested each seasonal flu vaccination may recruit only limited numbers of new T cells.

The length of the CDR3 is 14 residues. V lost 6 bases and J 8 bases, leaving 19 bases between the germline ends. With regard to this clonotype: Its antigen is as yet unknown.

This TCR derives from a man aged 50 to 60 who received an inactivated influenza vaccine. This chain joins TRBV12-3 or TRBV12-4 and TRBJ1-2; D is perhaps TRBD1 (5 bases). This material consisted of PBMCs from blood, taken 5 days after vaccination. The CDR3 DNA reads as TGTGCCAGCAGCCAAACCCTAGGACAAAACGGCTACACCTTC. It translates to CASSQTLGQNGYTF.